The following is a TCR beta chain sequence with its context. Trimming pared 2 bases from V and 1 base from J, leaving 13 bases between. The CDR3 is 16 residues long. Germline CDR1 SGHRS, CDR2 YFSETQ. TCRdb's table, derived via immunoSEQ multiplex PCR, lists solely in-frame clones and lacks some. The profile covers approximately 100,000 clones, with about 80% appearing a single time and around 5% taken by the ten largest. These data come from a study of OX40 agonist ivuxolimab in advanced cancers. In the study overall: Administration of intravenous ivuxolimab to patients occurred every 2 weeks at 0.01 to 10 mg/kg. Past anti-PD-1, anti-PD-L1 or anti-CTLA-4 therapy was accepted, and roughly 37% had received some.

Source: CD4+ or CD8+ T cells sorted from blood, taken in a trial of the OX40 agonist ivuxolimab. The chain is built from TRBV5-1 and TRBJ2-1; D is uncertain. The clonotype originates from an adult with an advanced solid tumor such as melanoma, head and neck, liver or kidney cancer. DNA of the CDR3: TGCGCCAGCAGCTTCTGGGATCCTTCTTCCTACAATGAGCAGTTCTTC. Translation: CASSFWDPSSYNEQFF. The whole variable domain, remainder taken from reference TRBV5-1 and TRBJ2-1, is KAGVTQTPRYLIKTRGQQVTLSCSPISGHRSVSWYQQTPGQGLQFLFEYFSETQRNKGNFPGRFSGRQFSNSRSEMNVSTLELGDSALYLCASSFWDPSSYNEQFFGPGTRLTVL.